The clone carrying this TCR beta chain showed up many times. Its antigen remains unidentified. The study made its TCR cDNA through 5'RACE template switching. That step introduced a universal primer site along with UMIs. MiXCR was run by TCRdb on the 5' RACE reads, yielding one entry per CDR3 protein. The sample has under 250,000 distinct CDR3 sequences; under 3.5% are singletons. The sample comes from a study of T cells after yellow fever vaccination. Study in general: Fractions containing few cells were prepared with SMART-Seq v4 Ultra Low Input. Study-wide results and caveats: A weaker secondary response peaked on day 5, the primary on day 15. There was a possibility that FACS-sorted repertoires contained abundant clonotypes contaminating from the bulk population.

Germline-derived CDR1 and CDR2 are ENHRY and SYGVKD. With 3 bases removed from V and 4 bases from J, the gap between germline ends came to 11 bases. This CDR3 is built from 14 residues. This TCR came from a man between 18 and 29 years old who received the YFV17D yellow fever vaccine. The chain is built from TRBV10-3 and TRBJ2-3; TRBD1 or TRBD2 may be the D gene (6 bases each). The starting material was CD4+ T cells sorted from PBMCs, obtained 10 days after the yellow fever booster vaccination. CDR3: CAISEGGLSDTQYF. CDR3 nucleotide sequence: TGTGCCATCAGTGAAGGGGGACTTTCAGATACGCAGTATTTT.